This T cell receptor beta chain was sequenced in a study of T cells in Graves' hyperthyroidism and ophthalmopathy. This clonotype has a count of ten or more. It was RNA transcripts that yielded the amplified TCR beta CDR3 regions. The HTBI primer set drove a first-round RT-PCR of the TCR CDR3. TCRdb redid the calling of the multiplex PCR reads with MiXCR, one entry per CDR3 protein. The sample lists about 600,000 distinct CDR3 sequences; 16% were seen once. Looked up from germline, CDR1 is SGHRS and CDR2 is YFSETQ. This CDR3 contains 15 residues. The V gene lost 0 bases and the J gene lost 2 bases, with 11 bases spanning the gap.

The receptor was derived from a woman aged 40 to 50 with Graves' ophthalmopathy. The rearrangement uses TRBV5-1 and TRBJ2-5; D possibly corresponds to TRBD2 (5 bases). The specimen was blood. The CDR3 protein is CASSLDGGSQETQYF. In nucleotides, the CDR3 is TGCGCCAGCAGCTTGGATGGAGGATCGCAAGAGACCCAGTACTTC.